A selection of T cell receptor beta chains follows, all from one sample in a study of T cells in Graves' hyperthyroidism and ophthalmopathy. TCRdb itself ran the multiplex PCR reads through MiXCR, one entry per CDR3 protein. The sample carries 730,000 or so distinct CDR3 sequences, about 17% recorded once. The sequenced material came from blood. These receptors were taken from a woman between 50 and 59 years old with Graves' hyperthyroidism that later progressed to Graves' ophthalmopathy. Each CDR3 is given with its conserved first and last residue. Clone size is given for some rows only: seen once, a few or many times, or a class if the clone is expanded.

size,length,J,V,CDR3
NA,15,TRBJ1-2,TRBV12-3/TRBV12-4,CASWTGGGADYGYTF
many,12,TRBJ1-1,TRBV12-5,CASGFGFGEAFF
many,14,TRBJ2-3,TRBV20-1,CSATRTGATDTQYF
many,14,TRBJ2-5,TRBV3-1,CASSGDLALETQYF
many,12,TRBJ2-7,TRBV27,CASRRTVYEQYF
NA,16,TRBJ2-1,TRBV6-5,CASSYNILSRAGEQFF
few,15,TRBJ2-5,TRBV7-2,CASSLLGLYQGTQYF
many,14,TRBJ2-7,TRBV15,CATSLRTISYEQYF
many,16,TRBJ2-3,TRBV3-1,CASSRFGQGATDTQYF
NA,15,TRBJ1-1,TRBV20-1,CSARVRDRGSWKALF
NA,11,TRBJ2-1,TRBV29-1,CSVDEANEQFF
NA,12,TRBJ1-1,TRBV29-1,CSIEGDRSEAFF
many,17,TRBJ1-2,TRBV3-1,CASSQGAGAPVLGGYTF
NA,17,TRBJ2-1,TRBV7-2,CASSKRAGTSAYNEQFF
NA,13,TRBJ1-1,TRBV6-1,CASSGGGYTEAFF
few,14,TRBJ1-1,TRBV12-3/TRBV12-4,CASSLEGGGGEAFF
NA,15,TRBJ2-3,TRBV6-1,CASSDSGVAPDTQYF
many,16,TRBJ1-3,TRBV6-5,CASSYSRQGSGNTIYF
many,15,TRBJ1-1,TRBV7-9,CASSFNRGLGTEAFF
many,17,TRBJ1-5,TRBV3-1,CASSQANRDLGNQPQHF
many,16,TRBJ2-7,TRBV28,CASSPRPRGGSYEQYF
NA,14,TRBJ1-1,TRBV6-1,CASRSPDRYPEAFF
few,14,TRBJ1-2,TRBV30,CAWSVLMLGYGYTF
NA,12,TRBJ1-2,TRBV29-1,CSVGDRAYGYTF
many,14,TRBJ1-1,TRBV18,CASSGEGAGGEAFF
NA,17,TRBJ2-3,TRBV24-1,CATSATGSGHLADTQYF
many,15,TRBJ1-1,TRBV5-6,CASSPHAGVNTEAFF
NA,13,TRBJ1-1,TRBV3-1,CASSQNRGIEAFF
NA,14,TRBJ1-3,TRBV6-1,CASSYITGIDTIYF
NA,13,TRBJ2-2,TRBV20-1,CSAITPNTGELFF
few,11,TRBJ2-7,TRBV2,CASRGEYEQYF
NA,13,TRBJ2-7,TRBV12-3/TRBV12-4,CASSNAPHYEQYF
NA,18,TRBJ1-3,TRBV3-1,CASSQARLGGNSGNTIYF
many,16,TRBJ1-4,TRBV18,CASSPGPPGANEKLFF
many,15,TRBJ2-5,TRBV3-1,CASSRLRGPAETQYF
NA,16,TRBJ1-2,TRBV9,CASSERRSTGDYGYTF
NA,13,TRBJ1-5,TRBV20-1,CSAQDRGSQPQHF
many,15,TRBJ1-4,TRBV11-2,CASSGGGQGNEKLFF
NA,13,TRBJ2-7,TRBV6-1,CASSARGPYEQYF
many,16,TRBJ2-5,TRBV3-1,CASSHGMGGHQETQYF
few,17,TRBJ1-4,TRBV6-1,CASSHTGTGARNEKLFF
few,14,TRBJ1-2,TRBV15,CATSRDPGMYGYTF
NA,15,TRBJ2-2,TRBV2,CASSEVTTPAGELFF
many,14,TRBJ2-3,TRBV27,CASSWDTLTDTQYF
many,16,TRBJ1-1,TRBV3-1,CASSQVRGRRNTEAFF
NA,16,TRBJ2-1,TRBV12-3/TRBV12-4,CASTSFLDGINNEQFF
few,15,TRBJ2-1,TRBV25-1,CASSERTVWGNEQFF
NA,14,TRBJ1-4,TRBV7-9,CASSRRTFSEKLFF
many,13,TRBJ1-5,TRBV6-2/TRBV6-3,CASTSSRDQPQHF
few,14,TRBJ2-4,TRBV2,CASSEVDGKNIQYF
many,12,TRBJ1-1,TRBV30,CAWSVGVTEAFF
many,15,TRBJ1-1,TRBV5-5,CASRNNRDLNTEAFF
few,16,TRBJ1-1,TRBV11-2,CASSYQGTGVRTEAFF